One sample yielded the 11 T cell receptor beta chains listed below, sequenced in a study of T cell changes during pregnancy in multiple sclerosis. Sequencing used immunoSEQ multiplex PCR; TCRdb keeps in-frame clones, though not all of them. The sample holds 100,000 or so clones; around 93% are singletons and the top ten take 0.7% to 0.9%. The sequencing here drew on peripheral blood, taken before pregnancy. Receptor source: a female donor with multiple sclerosis, enrolled in a pregnancy study.

This chain uses TRBV7-6 with TRBJ2-1, with D hard to call. The germline gives CDR1 SGHVS, CDR2 FNYEAQ. V was pared by 1 base and J by 9 bases, with 7 bases between. This CDR3 region has 12 residues. CDR3 nucleotide sequence: TGTGCCAGCAGCTTAGTTGAGGTTGAGCAGTTCTTC. Translation gives CASSLVEVEQFF.

The rearrangement joins TRBV6-6 to TRBJ1-2, with D perhaps TRBD1 (5 bases). The CDR3 is 13 residues long. Germline CDR1 MNHNY, CDR2 SVGAGI (reference sequence). V was shortened by 5 bases and J by 4 bases, with 11 bases between the two germline ends. The CDR3 DNA reads as TGTGCCAGCAGTCCCAGGGCACCCTATGGCTACACCTTC. Its translation: CASSPRAPYGYTF.

The chain joins TRBV5-6 to TRBJ2-1; weak D call: TRBD2 (7 bases). This CDR3 spans 16 amino acids. In germline, CDR1 is SGHDT, CDR2 YYEEEE. V was clipped by 5 bases and J by 1 base, with 16 bases between them. The CDR3 DNA sequence: TGTGCCAGCAGTCCTTGGGGGGGCACTTCCTACAATGAGCAGTTCTTC. Its protein is CASSPWGGTSYNEQFF.

This chain uses TRBV27 with TRBJ1-5; D might be TRBD1 (5 bases). Trimming took off 2 bases at V and 4 bases at J, with 9 bases between the two ends. Germline CDR1 and CDR2: MNHEY and SMNVEV (reference sequence). The CDR3 extends over 14 amino acids. The CDR3 here is CASSLGAENQPQHF. The CDR3 DNA reads TGTGCCAGCAGTTTAGGGGCGGAGAATCAGCCCCAGCATTTT.

The rearrangement uses TRBV19 and TRBJ2-5; 7 nucleotides agree with TRBD2. The CDR3 extends over 15 amino acids. Looked up from germline, CDR1 is LNHDA and CDR2 is SQIVND (reference sequence). After removal of 7 bases from V and 0 bases from J, the junction contained 8 bases not matched to a gene. CDR3 loop: CASTRTSAYQETQYF. CDR3 nucleotides: TGTGCCAGTACCCGAACTAGCGCTTACCAAGAGACCCAGTACTTC.

The gene calls are TRBV7-9 and TRBJ1-1, with unresolved D. The CDR3 covers 13 residues. Trimming stripped 3 bases from V and 1 base from J, with 6 bases between. The germline gives CDR1 SEHNR, CDR2 FQNEAQ (reference sequence). CDR3 sequence (DNA): TGTGCCAGCAGCTTTAAGCCGAACACTGAAGCTTTCTTT. It is translated as CASSFKPNTEAFF.

This sequence joins TRBV2 and TRBJ2-7; D possibly corresponds to TRBD1 (6 bases). The CDR3 covers 12 residues. Trimming cost V 11 bases and J 1 base, with 12 bases left between them. CDR1 is SNHLY and CDR2 is FYNNEI in the germline V gene. CDR3 sequence reads: CAWARGSYEQYF. The CDR3 DNA follows: TGTGCCTGGGCCAGGGGATCCTACGAGCAGTACTTC.

V is TRBV27 and J is TRBJ2-1, with TRBD2 matching 9 bases. J lost 4 bases, V lost 5 bases, and 6 bases had no gene match. CDR1 and CDR2 from the germline V gene are MNHEY and SMNVEV (reference sequence). The CDR3 runs to 15 residues. The CDR3, as DNA: TGTGCCAGCAGTCCATCTAGCGGGATTTACAATGAGCAGTTCTTC. This sequence encodes CASSPSSGIYNEQFF.

The chain couples TRBV15 to TRBJ2-1, with D maybe TRBD2 (6 bases). The germline gives CDR1 LNHNV, CDR2 YYDKDF (reference sequence). The CDR3 runs to 14 residues. V lost 6 bases, J lost 7 bases, and 16 bases lay in between. This CDR3 reads CATSYVAAGNEQFF. The CDR3 DNA follows: TGTGCCACCAGTTACGTCGCGGCGGGGAATGAGCAGTTCTTC.

This clone was seen just once. This chain joins TRBV9 and TRBJ2-2, with 10 bases matching TRBD2. Germline assignment: CDR1 SGDLS and CDR2 YYNGEE. The CDR3 contains 17 residues. V trimming: 3 bases; J trimming: 0 bases; junction bases outside the gene matches: 5. This CDR3 reads CASSGPLAGANTGELFF. CDR3 DNA sequence: TGTGCCAGCAGCGGACCCCTAGCGGGGGCGAACACCGGGGAGCTGTTTTTT.

The genes are TRBV6-5 and TRBJ2-1, with TRBD2 matching over 10 bases. Germline V gene sequence: CDR1 MNHEY, CDR2 SVGAGI. V dropped 5 bases and J dropped 5; count of bases not matched to a gene: 6. The CDR3 is 15 amino acids. The CDR3, as DNA: TGTGCCAGCAGTGTTGGACTAGCGGTCCACAATGAGCAGTTCTTC. This sequence encodes CASSVGLAVHNEQFF.